This T cell receptor (beta chain) was sequenced in a study of blood T cell repertoires in COVID-19. Study overall: The analysed material was cDNA or gDNA that came from T cells, B-cell-depleted T cells, or PBMCs.

Cohort assignment relied on participant-reported clinical history. How the authors handled the data: Scientists estimated how many nucleated cells there were by amplifying reference gene primers. Some clones are missing from TCRdb's copy, which holds only in-frame ones; the method was immunoSEQ multiplex PCR. The DNA gave D and trimming, while V, J and clone size come from that table. Here the sample spans approximately 240,000 clones, less than 90% being singletons. Germline V lookup: CDR1 WNHNN, CDR2 SYGVQD (reference sequence). Unmatched junction bases numbered 8, after V lost 7 bases and J lost 0 bases. This CDR3 comprises 17 residues.

The sequence was collected from a woman aged 45-60 years in a cohort exposed to, infected with or recovered from COVID-19 (not recorded which). Sequenced sample: PBMCs or T cells enriched from blood (not recorded which). V is TRBV10-1 and J is TRBJ2-1, with 11 bases fitting TRBD2. The CDR3 loop is CASTGTSGSGSYNEQFF. CDR3 in DNA: TGCGCCAGCACCGGGACTAGCGGTTCCGGCTCCTACAATGAGCAGTTCTTC.